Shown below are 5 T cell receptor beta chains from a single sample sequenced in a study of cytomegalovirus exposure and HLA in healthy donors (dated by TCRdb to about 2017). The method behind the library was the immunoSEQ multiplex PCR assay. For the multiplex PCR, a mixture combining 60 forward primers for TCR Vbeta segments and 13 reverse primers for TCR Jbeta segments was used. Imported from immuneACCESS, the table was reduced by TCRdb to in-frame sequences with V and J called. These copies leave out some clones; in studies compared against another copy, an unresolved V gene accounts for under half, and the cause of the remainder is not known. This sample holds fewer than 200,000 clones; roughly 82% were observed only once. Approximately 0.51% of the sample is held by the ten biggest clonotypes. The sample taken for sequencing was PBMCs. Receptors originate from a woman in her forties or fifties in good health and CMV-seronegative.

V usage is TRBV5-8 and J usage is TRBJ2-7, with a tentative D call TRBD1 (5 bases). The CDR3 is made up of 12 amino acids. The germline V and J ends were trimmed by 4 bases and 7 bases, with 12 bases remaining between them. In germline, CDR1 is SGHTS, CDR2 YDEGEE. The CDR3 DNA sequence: TGTGCCAGCAGCCTCTCTAGGGGAGAGCAGTACTTC. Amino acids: CASSLSRGEQYF.

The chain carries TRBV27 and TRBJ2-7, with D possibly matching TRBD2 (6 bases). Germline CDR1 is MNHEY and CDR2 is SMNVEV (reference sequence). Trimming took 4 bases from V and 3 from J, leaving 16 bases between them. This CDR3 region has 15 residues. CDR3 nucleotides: TGTGCCAGCAGTTCTATCGGGGGATTAGGCTACGAGCAGTACTTC. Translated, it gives CASSSIGGLGYEQYF.

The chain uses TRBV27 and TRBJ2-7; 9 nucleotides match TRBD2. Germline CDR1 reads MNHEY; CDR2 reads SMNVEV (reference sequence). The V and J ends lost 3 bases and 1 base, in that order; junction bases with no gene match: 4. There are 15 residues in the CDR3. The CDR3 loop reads CASSFSLAGSYEQYF. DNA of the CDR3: TGTGCCAGCAGTTTTAGTCTAGCGGGATCCTACGAGCAGTACTTC.

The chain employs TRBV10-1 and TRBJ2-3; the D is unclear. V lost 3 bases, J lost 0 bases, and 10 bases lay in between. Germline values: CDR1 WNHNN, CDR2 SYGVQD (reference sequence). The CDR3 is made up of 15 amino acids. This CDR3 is CASSESRSSTDTQYF. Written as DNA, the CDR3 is TGCGCCAGCAGTGAAAGCAGGTCCAGCACAGATACGCAGTATTTT.

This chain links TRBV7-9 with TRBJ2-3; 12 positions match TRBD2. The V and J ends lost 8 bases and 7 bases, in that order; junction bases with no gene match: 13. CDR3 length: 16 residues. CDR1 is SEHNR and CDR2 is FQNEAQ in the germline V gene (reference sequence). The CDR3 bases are TGTGCCAGCGGATCCCCGCTAGCGGGAGGGCATTATACGCAGTATTTT. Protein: CASGSPLAGGHYTQYF. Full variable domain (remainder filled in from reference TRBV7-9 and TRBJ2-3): DTGVSQNPRHKITKRGQNVTFRCDPISEHNRLYWYRQTLGQGPEFLTYFQNEAQLEKSRLLSDRFSAERPKGSFSTLEIQRTEQGDSAMYLCASGSPLAGGHYTQYFGPGTRLTVL.